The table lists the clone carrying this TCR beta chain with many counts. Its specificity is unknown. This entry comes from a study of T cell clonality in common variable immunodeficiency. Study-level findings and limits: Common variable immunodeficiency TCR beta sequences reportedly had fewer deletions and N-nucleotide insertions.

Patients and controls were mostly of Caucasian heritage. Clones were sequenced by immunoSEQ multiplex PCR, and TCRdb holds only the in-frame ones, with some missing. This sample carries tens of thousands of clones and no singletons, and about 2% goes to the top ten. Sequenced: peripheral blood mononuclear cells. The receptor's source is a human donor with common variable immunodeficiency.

CDR3 DNA, as far as it was read: TGTGCCAGCAGTCCCTCCCTTGCGGGGGGGACCTACGAG. Its translation: CASSPSLAGGTYE. In full, the CDR3 reads CASSPSLAGGTYEQYF. The chain recombines TRBV2 with TRBJ2-7; 9 nucleotides match TRBD2. The read ends 3 residues shy of where the CDR3 ends; the end is completed using the germline J gene. V trimming: 5 bases; J trimming: 2 bases; junction bases outside the gene matches: 10. The CDR3 is 16 amino acids. CDR1 is SNHLY, CDR2 FYNNEI, per germline. Looking up the rest from reference TRBV2 and TRBJ2-7 gives the full variable domain: EPEVTQTPSHQVTQMGQEVILRCVPISNHLYFYWYRQILGQKVEFLVSFYNNEISEKSEIFDDQFSVERPDGSNFTLKIRSTKLEDSAMYFCASSPSLAGGTYEQYFGPGTRLTVT.